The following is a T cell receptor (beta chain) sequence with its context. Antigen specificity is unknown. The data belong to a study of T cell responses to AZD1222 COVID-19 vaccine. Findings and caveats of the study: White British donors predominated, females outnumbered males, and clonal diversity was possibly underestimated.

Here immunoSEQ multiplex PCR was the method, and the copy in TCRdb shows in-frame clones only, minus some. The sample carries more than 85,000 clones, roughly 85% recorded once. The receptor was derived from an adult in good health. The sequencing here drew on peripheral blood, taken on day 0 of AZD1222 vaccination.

The CDR3 spells CASSLAGGAGNTIYF. CDR3 sequence (DNA): TGTGCCAGCAGCTTAGCAGGCGGGGCTGGAAACACCATATATTTT. J is TRBJ1-3 and V is TRBV7-2; D unresolved. V was pared by 0 bases and J by 2 bases, with 8 bases between. CDR1 is SGHTA and CDR2 is FQGNSA in the germline V gene. The CDR3 totals 15 residues.